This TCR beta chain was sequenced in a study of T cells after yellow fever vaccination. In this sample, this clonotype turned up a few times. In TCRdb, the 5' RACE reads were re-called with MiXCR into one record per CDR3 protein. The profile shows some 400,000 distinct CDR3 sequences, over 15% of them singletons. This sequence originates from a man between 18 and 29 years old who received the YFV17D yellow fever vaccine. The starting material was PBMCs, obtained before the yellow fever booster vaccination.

Here the CDR3 reads CASSRIPPGTGFKETQYF. The CDR3 bases are TGTGCCAGCAGTCGAATTCCCCCCGGGACAGGGTTTAAAGAGACCCAGTACTTC. The rearrangement links TRBV6-5 to TRBJ2-5; 9 nucleotides line up with TRBD1. Germline values: CDR1 MNHEY, CDR2 SVGAGI. The CDR3 has 18 amino acids. Trimming cost V 5 bases and J 3 bases; bases outside gene matches: 16.